Following are 23 T cell receptor beta chains from one sample sequenced in a study of metastatic and nonmetastatic thyroid tumors. Until they underwent thyroid surgery, no patient had received any treatment. MiXCR re-clonotyped the PCR reads for TCRdb. There are some 17,000 clones in the sample; roughly a quarter occur only once, and just under 7.5% lies in the top ten. The material sequenced was adjacent normal tissue. The source of these receptors is a female donor with papillary thyroid cancer or a benign thyroid nodule (not recorded which). Some clones in this sample may be carry-over from other donors' samples.

This clone was seen a handful of times. The gene calls are TRBV6-1 and TRBJ2-7; TRBD2 agrees at 9 bases. The V segment lost 3 bases and the J segment 0 bases; nucleotides outside the gene matches: 0. The germline V gene has CDR1 MNHNS and CDR2 SASEGT. This CDR3 has 14 residues. CDR3 loop: CASSDSGSSYEQYF. The CDR3 nucleotides read TGTGCCAGCAGTGATAGCGGGAGCTCCTACGAGCAGTACTTC.

This clone was seen only a few times. A clone one base away is much larger, so this may be a read error. The chain links TRBV4-1 to TRBJ2-1; TRBD2 matches at 13 bases. This CDR3 contains 16 residues. Germline-derived CDR1 and CDR2 are MGHRA and YSYEKL. CDR3 DNA: TGCGCCAGCAGTCAACCGGGACTAGCGGGGATCAATGAGCAGTCCTTC. As protein: CASSQPGLAGINEQSF.

Remarks on this clone: Given the absence of the conserved phenylalanine or tryptophan at the CDR3 end, a read error is likely. No DNA is shown, since the ends of the CDR3 on it are uncertain; the CDR3 is the one TCRdb lists. The V call is TRBV6-1, the J call TRBJ1-5. Germline loops: CDR1 MNHNS, CDR2 SASEGT. Inclusive of both ends, the CDR3 amounts to 15 amino acids. CDR3 protein: CASHSGRGANQPQHC.

This clone was counted many times. The chain uses TRBV5-4 and TRBJ1-2; D not certain. The CDR3 loop spans 14 amino acids. V lost 2 bases and J 7 bases, leaving 15 bases between the germline ends. The germline V gene encodes CDR1 SGHNT and CDR2 YYREEE (reference sequence). The CDR3: CASSLNPSRGGYTF. The CDR3 coding sequence is TGTGCCAGCAGCTTAAACCCTTCGCGAGGTGGCTACACCTTC.

This clone was recorded a few times. The J gene is TRBJ1-2, the V gene TRBV6-1, with 7 bases identical to TRBD1. V lost 6 bases, J lost 6 bases, and 19 bases stayed unmatched. Germline CDR1 and CDR2: MNHNS and SASEGT. CDR3 length: 17 residues. The CDR3 protein is CASREITDRAYFNGYTF. In nucleotides, the CDR3 is TGTGCCAGCAGAGAGATCACAGACAGGGCCTATTTTAATGGCTACACCTTC.

Sample share makes this clone medium-sized. This sample includes further DNA sequences coding for the same CDR3. The chain employs TRBV28 and TRBJ2-1; 11 bases fit TRBD2. This CDR3 contains 15 residues. Per the germline V gene, CDR1 is MDHEN and CDR2 is SYDVKM. Unmatched junction bases numbered 3, after V lost 6 bases and J lost 2 bases. The CDR3 region has the DNA TGTGCCAGCAGAACACTAGCGGGAGCCTACAATGAGCAGTTCTTC. Amino acids: CASRTLAGAYNEQFF.

This clone was recorded at least ten times. This chain connects TRBV29-1 to TRBJ1-6; unclear D gene. Germline V gene sequence: CDR1 SQVTM, CDR2 ANQGSEA. Deletions cut 4 bases from V and 7 bases from J, with 14 bases between. The CDR3 sequence is 14 residues long. CDR3 sequence: CSVADFGENSPLHF. In nucleotides, the CDR3 is TGCAGCGTTGCAGATTTCGGGGAAAATTCACCCCTCCACTTT.

Remarks on this clone: The junction and the germline gene differ at one end; a read error may be behind it. V gene TRBV3-1 combines with J gene TRBJ1-1; no firm D call. Germline lookup yields CDR1 LGHDT and CDR2 YNNKEL (reference sequence). This CDR3 spans 14 amino acids. The CDR3 nucleotides read TGTGCCAGCAGCCATCAGTGGCTGAACGCTGAAGCTTTCTTT. This translates into CASSHQWLNAEAFF.

This clone is medium-sized by share. The V and J genes are TRBV20-1 and TRBJ2-7; possible D gene TRBD2, 6 bases. Between the trimmed V and J ends, which lost 6 bases and 6 bases, there was a span of 24 bases. The CDR3 is made up of 15 amino acids. CDR1 and CDR2 from the germline V gene are DFQATT and SNEGSKA (reference sequence). CDR3 sequence reads: CSAAISGREVGEQYF. CDR3 coding DNA: TGCAGTGCCGCCATCTCGGGCAGGGAGGTAGGCGAGCAGTACTTC.

This clone was recorded many times. The chain is built from TRBV7-9 and TRBJ1-1; D gene uncertain. Germline assignment: CDR1 SEHNR and CDR2 FQNEAQ (reference sequence). The CDR3 loop spans 12 amino acids. V lost 0 bases and J lost 4, with 3 bases in between. The CDR3 DNA is TGTGCCAGCAGCTTAGCTTCCACTGAAGCTTTCTTT. Translated: CASSLASTEAFF.

This chain joins TRBV11-1 and TRBJ2-7, with 12 bases lining up with TRBD2. CDR3 size: 17 residues. V lost 5 bases and J lost 0; bases outside the gene matches: 8. Germline CDR1 reads SGHAT; CDR2 reads FQDESV (reference sequence). The DNA of the CDR3 is TGTGCCAGCAGCGGCCTAGCGGGAGGGCAGAGCTCCTACGAGCAGTACTTC. Translation gives CASSGLAGGQSSYEQYF.

This clone was counted only a few times. V is TRBV6-2 or TRBV6-3 and J is TRBJ2-7, with D unresolved. In germline, CDR1 is MNHEY, CDR2 SVGEGT. Trimming shortened V by 5 bases and J by 3 bases, and 5 bases separated the two germline ends. This CDR3 spans 11 amino acids. For the CDR3, the DNA is TGTGCCAGCAGTACCTACTACGAGCAGTACTTC. Amino acids: CASSTYYEQYF.

This clone was seen repeatedly, ten times or more. V usage is TRBV10-2 and J usage is TRBJ1-5; tentative D call: TRBD1 (6 bases). The CDR3 sequence is 15 residues long. Germline values: CDR1 WSHSY, CDR2 SAAADI. The V end was cut by 0 bases, the J end by 5 bases, with 11 bases between. CDR3 nucleotide sequence: TGCGCCAGCAGTGAGTCGACGGCAGGGGATCAGCCCCAGCATTTT. This translates into CASSESTAGDQPQHF.

Only a few counts were recorded for this clone. The chain recombines TRBV6-1 with TRBJ2-1, with 10 nucleotides matching TRBD2. Per germline, CDR1 MNHNS and CDR2 SASEGT. V gave up 1 base and J gave up 7 bases; unmatched junction bases: 4. The CDR3 loop spans 15 amino acids. The CDR3 DNA reads as TGTGCCAGCAGTGAAGAAGCGGGAGGGCCAAATGAGCAGTTCTTC. Amino acids: CASSEEAGGPNEQFF.

This clone is labeled as medium-sized. The chain couples TRBV28 to TRBJ1-3; D is uncertain. The germline V gene encodes CDR1 MDHEN and CDR2 SYDVKM. The CDR3 has 16 residues. The V and J ends lost 5 bases and 2 bases respectively, with 16 bases between them. As DNA, the CDR3 is TGTGCCAGCAGTCCATCCAGTAGAGGCGCTGGAAACACCATATATTTT. Translation gives CASSPSSRGAGNTIYF.

This chain connects TRBV30 to TRBJ1-6; TRBD1 is a possible D gene (5 bases). Germline V CDR1 and CDR2: GTSNPN, SVGIG (reference sequence). CDR3 size: 12 residues. The CDR3 sequence is CAWGQVNSPLHF. DNA for the CDR3: TGTGCTTGGGGCCAGGTGAATTCACCCCTCCACTTT.

This clone was seen repeatedly, ten times or more. The chain joins TRBV15 to TRBJ1-5, with 8 bases lining up with TRBD1. Germline CDR1 LNHNV, CDR2 YYDKDF (reference sequence). Trimming cost V 1 base and J 5 bases; bases outside gene matches: 4. This CDR3 has 15 amino acids. CDR3 nucleotides: TGTGCCACCAGCAGAGGGACAGGGAAGGATCAGCCCCAGCATTTT. Amino acids: CATSRGTGKDQPQHF.

This chain joins TRBV6-1 and TRBJ1-5; D remains ambiguous. With 4 bases removed from V and 10 bases from J, the gap between germline ends came to 17 bases. Germline values: CDR1 MNHNS, CDR2 SASEGT. The CDR3 is 14 amino acids. The CDR3 sequence is CASSARPGEEPQHF. The CDR3 DNA reads as TGTGCCAGCAGTGCCCGGCCAGGTGAAGAACCCCAGCATTTT.

This clone has just a few counts. The chain has TRBV27 and TRBJ2-2; 10 bases align to TRBD2. V was clipped by 0 bases and J by 1 base; unmatched bases: 8. The V gene's germline CDR1 is MNHEY and CDR2 SMNVEV (reference sequence). This CDR3 spans 19 amino acids. Here the CDR3 DNA reads TGTGCCAGCAGTTTATCGCAGGGCCGACTAGCGGGGAACACCGGGGAGCTGTTTTTT. Protein: CASSLSQGRLAGNTGELFF.

This clone has only a few counts. This chain joins TRBV6-2 or TRBV6-3 and TRBJ2-2; 7 bases fit TRBD1. V gave up 7 bases and J gave up 3 bases; unmatched junction bases: 8. Germline V gene lookup returns CDR1 MNHEY and CDR2 SVGEGT. The CDR3 has 15 amino acids. The chain's CDR3 is CASTRDRRDTGELFF. CDR3 DNA sequence: TGTGCCAGCACCCGGGACAGAAGAGACACCGGGGAGCTGTTTTTT.

This clone qualifies as medium-sized. The V and J genes are TRBV29-1 and TRBJ2-7; 7 bases line up with TRBD1. The V segment lost 6 bases and the J segment 5 bases; nucleotides outside the gene matches: 10. The CDR3 has 13 residues. The V gene's germline CDR1 is SQVTM and CDR2 ANQGSEA. In DNA form, the CDR3 reads TGCAGCGTCCTAGGCGAAGGGGGCAACGAGCAGTACTTC. Its translation is CSVLGEGGNEQYF.

This clone is deemed medium-sized (0.01 to 0.1%). V is TRBV27 and J is TRBJ2-1; TRBD1 might be the D (5 bases). V lost 1 base to trimming and J lost 5 bases, with 12 bases between them. The CDR3 sequence is 15 residues long. CDR1 is MNHEY, CDR2 SMNVEV, per germline (reference sequence). As DNA, the CDR3 is TGTGCCAGCAGTTTATTTCCGATGGGGCACAATGAGCAGTTCTTC. As protein: CASSLFPMGHNEQFF.

This clone was found a few times. This rearrangement joins TRBV19 to TRBJ2-1; TRBD2 agrees at 7 bases. V gave up 7 bases and J gave up 9 bases; unmatched junction bases: 6. Germline CDR1 is LNHDA and CDR2 is SQIVND (reference sequence). This CDR3 contains 12 residues. The CDR3 is CASMGGGGEQFF. CDR3 DNA sequence: TGTGCCAGTATGGGCGGGGGAGGTGAGCAGTTCTTC.